Listed below are T cell receptor beta chains from one sample, sequenced in a study of shared clonotypes between healthy human individuals. Measured with immunoSEQ multiplex PCR; TCRdb has only the in-frame clones, and not every one. The sample lists 950,000 to 1,100,000 clones; about 76% were seen once. The specimen sequenced was memory CD4+ T cells sorted from blood. These receptors all come from a man aged 18 to 30 in good health. The CDR3 runs from the conserved cysteine through the conserved F or W. A D gene is named only where the DNA matches it firmly. The size entry is marked missing in some rows and otherwise reads once, few, many or a size class.

>NA|TRBJ2-7|NA|TRBV5-4
TGTGCCAGCAGCTCGAGGGGGGGATACTACGAGCAGTACTTC
CASSSRGGYYEQYF
>NA|TRBJ2-3|NA|TRBV2
TGTGCCAGCAACCCTGATAGCACAGATACGCAGTATTTT
CASNPDSTDTQYF
>NA|TRBJ2-5|TRBD2|TRBV4-1
TGCGCCAGCAGCCGGAGCGGGGGAGAGACCCAGTACTTC
CASSRSGGETQYF
>NA|TRBJ2-7|NA|TRBV2
TGTGCCAGCAGTGCAAACGGGGCAGCCTACGAGCAGTACTTC
CASSANGAAYEQYF
>NA|TRBJ2-3|NA|TRBV27
TGTGCCAGCAGTTCTAGCCGCACAGATACGCAGTATTTT
CASSSSRTDTQYF
>NA|TRBJ1-5|NA|TRBV30
TGTGCCTGGAGTGTATCACGGGTACAGCCCCAGCATTTT
CAWSVSRVQPQHF
>NA|TRBJ2-1|TRBD2|TRBV6-4
TGTGCCAGCAGTCGGGGGGTCTACAATGAGCAGTTCTTC
CASSRGVYNEQFF
>NA|TRBJ2-2|NA|TRBV30
TGTGCCTGGAGTGTAGTATATAACGGGGAGCTGTTTTTT
CAWSVVYNGELFF
>NA|TRBJ2-3|NA|TRBV7-2
TGTGCCAGCAGCTTAGCGGGAGCCCCCCCCACAGATACGCAGTATTTT
CASSLAGAPPTDTQYF
>NA|TRBJ2-3|TRBD2|TRBV4-1
TGCGCCAGCAGCCGAAGTCTAGCGGGGGGCCCTAGCACAGATACGCAGTATTTT
CASSRSLAGGPSTDTQYF
>NA|TRBJ2-2|NA|TRBV7-9
TGTGCCAGCAGCATTCGGACTGACACCGGGGAGCTGTTTTTT
CASSIRTDTGELFF
>NA|TRBJ1-2|NA|TRBV19
TGTGCCAGTAGTATTGGGCAGGGAGCTAACTATGGCTACACCTTC
CASSIGQGANYGYTF
>once|TRBJ2-1|TRBD2|TRBV9
TGTGCCAGCAGCGTAGCATCTAGCGGGAGCCACAATGAGCAGTTCTTC
CASSVASSGSHNEQFF
>NA|TRBJ2-2|NA|TRBV7-6
TGTGCCAGCAGCTTGGGCAGGGTTGGCACCGGGGAGCTGTTTTTT
CASSLGRVGTGELFF
>NA|TRBJ2-1|NA|TRBV30
TGTGCCTGGAGTGCGGGGAATGGATACAATGAGCAGTTCTTC
CAWSAGNGYNEQFF
>NA|TRBJ2-7|NA|TRBV5-4
TGTGCCAGCAGCCGGGACGGCTACGAGCAGTACTTC
CASSRDGYEQYF
>NA|TRBJ2-5|TRBD1|TRBV28
TGTGCCGGTCAGGGGGCAGGGGAGACCCAGTACTTC
CAGQGAGETQYF
>NA|TRBJ1-4|NA|TRBV10-3
TGTGCCATCAGTGAAGGCAGTGGGAGGGAAAAACTGTTTTTT
CAISEGSGREKLFF
>few|TRBJ2-7|NA|TRBV27
TGTGCCAGCAGTTTACAGGGGACTTACGAGCAGTACTTC
CASSLQGTYEQYF
>NA|TRBJ1-2|TRBD1|TRBV5-4
TGTGCCAGCAGCTTGGGGGACAGGAAAAACTATGGCTACACCTTC
CASSLGDRKNYGYTF
>NA|TRBJ1-2|NA|TRBV20-1
TGCAGTGCCCCTAACTATGGCTACACCTTC
CSAPNYGYTF
>few|TRBJ1-1|NA|TRBV6-5
TGTGCCAGCAGTTTCCAAAGGGGTATGCCAGCTTTCTTT
CASSFQRGMPAFF
>once|TRBJ2-7|NA|TRBV2
TGTGCCAGCAGAGGACCTGTAGTCTCGTACTTC
CASRGPVVSYF
>NA|TRBJ2-7|NA|TRBV7-9
TGTGCCAGCAGCGGATACGAGCAGTACTTC
CASSGYEQYF
>NA|TRBJ2-1|TRBD2|TRBV7-2
TGTGCCAGCAGCGCAAGGGGGTACCTGACTAGCGGGAGTGCCAACGAGCAGTTCTTC
CASSARGYLTSGSANEQFF
>NA|TRBJ1-2|NA|TRBV5-4
TGTGCCAGCAGCTTGGCAGGGTTAGTAGGCTACACCTTC
CASSLAGLVGYTF
>NA|TRBJ1-2|NA|TRBV6-4
TGTGCCAGCAGTGACGAAGGCAGCCATGGCTACACCTTC
CASSDEGSHGYTF
>NA|TRBJ2-5|TRBD1|TRBV5-1
TGCGCCAGCGCTGAAGGGACAGCTAAAGAGACCCAGTACTTC
CASAEGTAKETQYF
>NA|TRBJ2-5|TRBD2|TRBV7-9
TGTGCCAGCAGCTTATCCGGCGGGGGGGCGGGAGAGACCCAGTACTTC
CASSLSGGGAGETQYF
>NA|TRBJ2-3|TRBD2|TRBV19
TGTGCCAGTAGTGTGGGACTAAACACAGATACGCAGTATTTT
CASSVGLNTDTQYF
>NA|TRBJ2-2|NA|TRBV30
TGTGCCTGGAATCAGCTCAGGAACACCGGGGAGCTGTTTTTT
CAWNQLRNTGELFF
>NA|TRBJ1-6|TRBD1|TRBV19
TGTGCCAGTAGCCAAGGACAGGGAGGGAATTCACCCCTCCACTTT
CASSQGQGGNSPLHF
>NA|TRBJ1-3|NA|TRBV4-3
TGCGCCAGCAGCCAAGATATAGTAGGTTTTTTATATTTT
CASSQDIVGFLYF
>few|TRBJ1-2|NA|TRBV20-1
TGCAGTGCTAAGCGTAACTATGGCTACACCTTC
CSAKRNYGYTF
>many|TRBJ2-7|NA|TRBV10-2
TGCGCCAGCGGGTTGCCCGAGCAGTACTTC
CASGLPEQYF
>NA|TRBJ2-1|TRBD2|TRBV29-1
TGCAGCGGAAAACAGGGACTAGCGGGAGGGCCCTCTGTCTACAATGAGCAGTTCTTC
CSGKQGLAGGPSVYNEQFF
>NA|TRBJ2-1|TRBD2|TRBV19
TGTGCCAGTAGTAAGACTAGCGGGAGTCCGTATGAGCAGTTCTTC
CASSKTSGSPYEQFF
>NA|TRBJ1-3|TRBD1|TRBV9
TGTGCCAGCAGCGTAGCAGCGAATGACAGGGTAAACACCATATATTTT
CASSVAANDRVNTIYF
>once|TRBJ1-4|NA|TRBV6-5
TGTGCCAGCAGTTACTCCAGGACAGAAAAACTGTTTTTT
CASSYSRTEKLFF
>NA|TRBJ2-1|NA|TRBV28
TGTGCCAGCAGGGCGCCTAGCTCCTACAATGAGCAGTTCTTC
CASRAPSSYNEQFF
>once|TRBJ2-5|NA|TRBV28
TGTGCCAGCACCACTCTTGGGGAGACCCAGTACTTC
CASTTLGETQYF
>NA|TRBJ1-2|NA|TRBV2
TGTGCCAGCAGTGAAAGGGCCTCTGGCTACACCTTC
CASSERASGYTF
>NA|TRBJ2-5|NA|TRBV30
TGTGCCTGGAGCCAGTGGGGGGAGACCCAGTACTTC
CAWSQWGETQYF
>few|TRBJ2-2|TRBD2|TRBV7-9
TGTGCCAGCAGCCCTAGCGGGAACACCGGGGAGCTGTTTTTT
CASSPSGNTGELFF
>NA|TRBJ1-1|NA|TRBV5-1
TGCGCCAGCAGCTTTGGCAGGGTAGACACTGAAGCTTTCTTT
CASSFGRVDTEAFF
>NA|TRBJ1-2|NA|TRBV5-1
TGCGCCAGCAGCTTCAGGGAGGGGTACGGCTACACCTTC
CASSFREGYGYTF